The subject of this entry is one TCR beta chain. The PCR used 60 Vbeta and 13 Jbeta primers. Here immunoSEQ multiplex PCR was the method, and the copy in TCRdb shows in-frame clones only, minus some. This table has 200,000 or so clones, more than 75% appearing once. The data originate from a study of cytomegalovirus exposure and HLA in healthy donors. This CDR3 contains 14 residues. The V end was cut by 2 bases, the J end by 2 bases, with 10 bases between. In germline, CDR1 is KGHSH, CDR2 LQKENI. Material: PBMCs. This receptor was taken from a human donor in good health. This chain uses TRBV18 with TRBJ2-7, with D perhaps TRBD2 (6 bases). The CDR3 loop reads CASSPTASAYEQYF. In DNA, the CDR3 is TGTGCCAGCTCACCAACTGCTAGCGCCTACGAGCAGTACTTC.